The next 3 T cell receptor beta chains were all read from a single sample in a study of siplizumab effects on memory and regulatory T cells. Profiled with immunoSEQ multiplex PCR; TCRdb holds only in-frame clones, not every one. The sample carries 60,000 or so clones, more than 85% recorded once. Sequenced material: CD8+ T cells sorted from blood. The receptors come from a human donor in good health.

This clone showed up just a few times. The chain has TRBV5-1 and TRBJ2-2; TRBD1 matches at 12 bases. Germline V gene lookup returns CDR1 SGHRS and CDR2 YFSETQ. V dropped 4 bases and J dropped 4; count of bases not matched to a gene: 5. This CDR3 has 16 residues. The CDR3 sequence is CASSPGQGAITGELFF. DNA for the CDR3: TGCGCCAGCAGCCCGGGACAGGGGGCGATCACCGGGGAGCTGTTTTTT.

This chain connects TRBV5-8 to TRBJ2-7, with TRBD2 matching 9 bases. V shed 5 bases and J 5 bases; nucleotides not matched to a gene: 5. The CDR3 runs 13 residues. Germline CDR1 reads SGHTS; CDR2 reads YDEGEE. For the CDR3, the DNA is TGTGCCAGCAGTTTAGCGGGGGTCGACGAGCAGTACTTC. It is translated as CASSLAGVDEQYF.

V is TRBV15 and J is TRBJ1-1; D might be TRBD1 (5 bases). Trimming removed 0 bases from V and 5 bases from J, with 13 bases in between. Germline CDR1 and CDR2: LNHNV and YYDKDF (reference sequence). CDR3 length equals 15 residues. The DNA of the CDR3 is TGTGCCACCAGCAGAGATCTGGGGGGAGGGACTGAAGCTTTCTTT. Amino acid sequence: CATSRDLGGGTEAFF.